What follows is one TCR delta chain and its context. Antigen specificity is unknown. The data are from a study of Vδ1+ human thymocytes. Study-wide results and caveats: Unexpected Vdelta2 sequences could cause misinterpretation of bulk repertoire data. Despite high sort purity, about 20% of thymic T cell receptor delta sequences were Vdelta2. Highly polyclonal TRG and TRD repertoires with Gaussian CDR3 length distributions appeared in thymus.

Extracted RNA was reverse transcribed into cDNA. CDR3 amplicons came from multiplex PCR with pooled V-gene forward and constant-region reverse primers. TCRdb reapplied CATT to the multiplex PCR reads. This sample has about 25,000 delta-chain clones, with about 7% found just once. The germline gives CDR1 TSWWSYY, CDR2 QGS. V dropped 3 bases and J dropped 1; count of bases not matched to a gene: 24. CDR3 length: 23 amino acids. The TCR comes from a girl less than two years old who had congenital heart surgery. The chain uses TRDV1 and TRDJ1, with 12 bases lining up with TRDD3. Sequencing input: Vdelta1+ gamma-delta thymocytes from the thymus. Subset here: FACS-sorted CD3+ TCRalphabeta- TCRVdelta1+ TCRVdelta2- thymocytes. The CDR3 loop reads CALGDHPSSRGAGGYAPTDKLIF. The CDR3 nucleotides read TGTGCTCTTGGGGACCATCCTTCCTCCCGAGGGGCTGGGGGATACGCCCCCACCGATAAACTCATCTTT.